This T cell receptor beta chain was found in a study of early T cells in non-severe SARS-CoV-2 infection. Study-level information: The authors sequenced bulk RNA from unsorted whole blood, leaving chains unpaired.

Each single cDNA molecule received a unique molecular identifier. TCRdb independently ran MiXCR on the 5' RACE reads; one entry per CDR3 protein. Among about 56,000 distinct CDR3 sequences, more than 12% were seen once, and the ten largest hold over 4%. A few counts support this clonotype. Its specificity is unknown. Study-wide findings and caveats: Missing private and CD4 specificities, VDJdb matching favored anti-spike CD8 responses.

The TCR comes from an adult who was a healthcare worker with PCR-confirmed SARS-CoV-2 infection or an uninfected control (not recorded which). The source material was whole blood, sampled at baseline.

CDR3 amino acids: CASSRTGALNTEAFF. The DNA for the CDR3 is TGTGCCAGCAGCCGGACAGGGGCCTTGAACACTGAAGCTTTCTTT. The chain employs TRBV3-1 and TRBJ1-1, with 9 bases fitting TRBD1. CDR1 and CDR2 from the germline V gene are LGHDT and YNNKEL (reference sequence). The CDR3 is 15 residues long. The V gene end was trimmed by 4 bases and the J gene end by 0 bases; junction bases not matched to a gene: 3. Drawing the rest from reference TRBV3-1 and TRBJ1-1, the complete variable domain is DTAVSQTPKYLVTQMGNDKSIKCEQNLGHDTMYWYKQDSKKFLKIMFSYNNKELIINETVPNRFSPKSPDKAHLNLHINSLELGDSAVYFCASSRTGALNTEAFFGQGTRLTVV.